One and the same sample provided the 7 T cell receptor beta chains below, sequenced in a study of vaccination and CD4 T cells after COVID-19. For these receptors, no antigen is known. At the Johns Hopkins FTIC core, DNA taken from cultured CD4+ T cells was sequenced by way of the Oncomine TCR Beta short-read assay. TCRdb reprocessed the PCR reads via MiXCR and lists one record per CDR3 protein. The sample lists about 12,000 distinct CDR3 sequences, around 20% seen once, with about 13% in the top ten. The treatment denotes: roughly nine-day PBMC culture with coronavirus spike peptide pools or control peptides (ViraFEST assay). The input for sequencing was CD4+ T cells from blood, cultured in vitro, taken before SARS-CoV-2 vaccination. The receptors shown here come from a human donor who received a COVID-19 vaccine.

This clonotype was counted only a few times. This rearrangement joins TRBV7-8 to TRBJ2-5; the D gene is possibly TRBD1 (6 bases). This CDR3 has 13 residues. V lost 5 bases and J 2 bases, leaving 9 bases between the germline ends. The germline gives CDR1 SGHVS, CDR2 FQNEAQ. CDR3 region: CASSPRGQETQYF. The CDR3 nucleotides are TGTGCCAGCAGCCCCAGGGGACAAGAGACCCAGTACTTC.

This clonotype was detected a few times. The chain joins TRBV6-1 to TRBJ1-3; 7 nucleotides match TRBD1. After removal of 6 bases from V and 4 bases from J, the junction contained 9 bases not matched to a gene. The germline V gene has CDR1 MNHNS and CDR2 SASEGT. The CDR3 runs 15 residues. CDR3 amino acids: CASSQDRAVGNTIYF. The CDR3 DNA follows: TGTGCCAGCAGCCAAGACAGGGCGGTCGGAAACACCATATATTTT.

There are a few counts of this clonotype. The genes are TRBV6-1 and TRBJ1-5; D is ambiguous. The CDR3 totals 13 residues. Germline loops: CDR1 MNHNS, CDR2 SASEGT. Trimming shortened V by 3 bases and J by 6 bases, and 9 bases separated the two germline ends. The CDR3 reads CASSDNGGQPQHF. The DNA for the CDR3 is TGTGCCAGCAGTGATAATGGCGGTCAGCCCCAGCATTTT.

This clonotype was found once. The CDR3, as DNA: TGTGCCAGCAACTTGCAGGAAGCCTACACCTTC. This translates into CASNLQEAYTF. The chain couples TRBV6-1 to TRBJ1-2; no definite D call. CDR1 and CDR2 (germline): MNHNS, SASEGT. The CDR3 totals 11 residues. Trimming shortened V by 7 bases and J by 10 bases, and 13 bases separated the two germline ends.

In this sample, this clonotype is medium-sized. J is TRBJ2-3 and V is TRBV27; 9 bases line up with TRBD2. The CDR3 contains 15 residues. From germline, CDR1 is MNHEY and CDR2 SMNVEV (reference sequence). V lost 10 bases, J lost 0 bases, and 8 bases stayed unmatched. Here the CDR3 DNA reads TGTGCCACCAGCCCGGGACTAGCTAGCACAGATACGCAGTATTTT. Protein product: CATSPGLASTDTQYF.

This clonotype showed up just a few times. The CDR3 here is CASSIRTSSETQYF. The CDR3 nucleotides read TGTGCCAGTAGTATCAGGACCTCTTCCGAGACCCAGTACTTC. V gene TRBV19 combines with J gene TRBJ2-5; D not certain. The V gene's germline CDR1 is LNHDA and CDR2 SQIVND (reference sequence). The CDR3 runs to 14 residues. Trimming left V 3 bases short and J 5 bases short, with 13 bases between. Variable domain in full (rest from reference TRBV19 and TRBJ2-5): DGGITQSPKYLFRKEGQNVTLSCEQNLNHDAMYWYRQDPGQGLRLIYYSQIVNDFQKGDIAEGYSVSREKKESFPLTVTSAQKNPTAFYLCASSIRTSSETQYFGPGTRLLVL.

This clonotype was counted between two and nine times. This chain links TRBV6-1 with TRBJ2-7; D could derive from TRBD1 or TRBD2 (6 bases each). V was trimmed by 6 bases and J by 5 bases, leaving 20 bases between them. The germline gives CDR1 MNHNS, CDR2 SASEGT. CDR3 length equals 15 residues. The CDR3 DNA follows: TGTGCCAGCAGCATCCAGGCCAGGGGAGGCCACGAGCAGTACTTC. Amino acids: CASSIQARGGHEQYF.